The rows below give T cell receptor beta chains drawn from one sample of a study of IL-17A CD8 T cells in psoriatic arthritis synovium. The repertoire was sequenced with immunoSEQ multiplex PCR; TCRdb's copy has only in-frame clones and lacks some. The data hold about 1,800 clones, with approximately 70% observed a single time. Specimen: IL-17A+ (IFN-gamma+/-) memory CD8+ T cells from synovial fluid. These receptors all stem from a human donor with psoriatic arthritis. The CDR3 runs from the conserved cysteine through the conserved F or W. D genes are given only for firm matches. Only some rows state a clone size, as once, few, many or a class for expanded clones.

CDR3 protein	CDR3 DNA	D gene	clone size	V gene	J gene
CASSDTGEGGNEQFF	TGTGCCAGCAGCGATACAGGGGAAGGGGGCAATGAGCAGTTCTTC	TRBD1	.	TRBV9	TRBJ2-1
CASSFSQSPTQYF	TGTGCCAGCAGCTTTTCTCAGTCGCCCACGCAGTATTTT	.	.	TRBV7-9	TRBJ2-3
CASGQGYGYTF	TGTGCCAGCGGACAGGGTTATGGCTACACCTTC	TRBD1	.	TRBV14	TRBJ1-2
CASREGLAELNTGELFF	TGTGCCAGCAGGGAAGGACTAGCGGAGTTGAACACCGGGGAGCTGTTTTTT	TRBD2	large	TRBV7-9	TRBJ2-2
CASSEVSGANVLTF	TGTGCCAGCAGTGAAGTATCTGGGGCCAACGTCCTGACTTTC	.	.	TRBV6-1	TRBJ2-6
CASRQTENTEAFF	TGTGCCAGCAGACAGACAGAGAACACTGAAGCTTTCTTT	.	few	TRBV6-4	TRBJ1-1
CASSVAEAGEQFF	TGTGCCAGCAGCGTAGCGGAGGCGGGTGAGCAGTTCTTC	.	.	TRBV9	TRBJ2-1
CASSRTGDTPTDTQYF	TGTGCCAGTAGTAGAACGGGGGACACTCCCACAGATACGCAGTATTTT	.	.	TRBV19	TRBJ2-3
CASSDLAGGPDTQYF	TGTGCCAGCAGTGACTTAGCGGGAGGGCCAGATACGCAGTATTTT	TRBD2	.	TRBV6-1	TRBJ2-3
CASRGEAGGSYEQYF	TGTGCCAGCAGAGGAGAAGCGGGAGGATCCTACGAGCAGTACTTC	TRBD2	large	TRBV6-1	TRBJ2-7
CASRAEGGDYNEQFF	TGTGCCAGCAGGGCGGAGGGAGGAGACTACAATGAGCAGTTCTTC	.	.	TRBV13	TRBJ2-1
CASKEAGSYNEQFF	TGTGCCAGCAAGGAAGCGGGGTCCTACAATGAGCAGTTCTTC	TRBD2	.	TRBV11-2	TRBJ2-1
CASIGGSDSNQPQHF	TGTGCCAGCATTGGGGGAAGCGATAGCAATCAGCCCCAGCATTTT	.	.	TRBV6-1	TRBJ1-5
CASSLVAYNEQFF	TGTGCCAGCAGCCTAGTGGCCTACAATGAGCAGTTCTTC	.	.	TRBV7-6	TRBJ2-1
CASSLSQARNIQYF	TGTGCCAGCAGCTTGTCACAGGCGAGAAACATTCAGTACTTC	.	.	TRBV5-6	TRBJ2-4
CASSVPFGMNIQYF	TGTGCCAGCAGCGTCCCTTTTGGGATGAACATTCAGTACTTC	.	few	TRBV7-2	TRBJ2-4
CASSGGSGTAGYEQYF	TGTGCCAGCAGTGGAGGATCCGGGACAGCCGGTTACGAGCAGTACTTC	TRBD1	.	TRBV6-1	TRBJ2-7
CASGSAVGNEQFF	TGTGCCAGCGGTAGCGCAGTGGGTAATGAGCAGTTCTTC	.	.	TRBV6-5	TRBJ2-1
CASSEGTKVEQYF	TGCGCCAGCAGCGAAGGGACTAAGGTTGAGCAGTACTTC	TRBD2	.	TRBV5-1	TRBJ2-7
CASSLEDRVSQPQHF	TGTGCCAGCAGCTTGGAGGACAGGGTCTCTCAGCCCCAGCATTTT	TRBD1	few	TRBV7-8	TRBJ1-5
CASSRGEGAYNEQFF	TGTGCCAGCAGCCGGGGGGAGGGGGCGTACAATGAGCAGTTCTTC	.	.	TRBV6-5	TRBJ2-1
CASSGGTASNQPQHF	TGTGCCAGTAGTGGCGGGACAGCCAGCAATCAGCCCCAGCATTTT	TRBD1	few	TRBV19	TRBJ1-5
CASSRTSGRVGFGEQFF	TGCGCCAGCAGCCGGACTAGCGGGAGGGTCGGATTTGGGGAGCAGTTCTTC	TRBD2	few	TRBV10-1	TRBJ2-1
CASSLGAGGASEQFF	TGTGCCAGCAGTTTAGGAGCGGGAGGAGCGAGTGAGCAGTTCTTC	TRBD2	.	TRBV27	TRBJ2-1
CAWSSQTGTGELFF	TGTGCCTGGAGTTCCCAGACAGGGACCGGGGAGCTGTTTTTT	TRBD1	few	TRBV30	TRBJ2-2
CAWHPGQGRPHTIYF	TGTGCCTGGCACCCGGGACAGGGCCGGCCCCACACCATATATTTT	TRBD1	few	TRBV30	TRBJ1-3
CASRAGRGYNYGYTF	TGTGCCAGCAGGGCTGGGCGCGGATACAACTATGGCTACACCTTC	.	.	TRBV6-5	TRBJ1-2
CASSITGGSGDEQYF	TGCGCCAGCAGCATAACAGGGGGATCGGGGGACGAGCAGTACTTC	TRBD1	.	TRBV5-1	TRBJ2-7
CASSIGLAGQRQFF	TGTGCCAGTAGTATTGGACTAGCGGGCCAGCGGCAGTTCTTC	TRBD2	.	TRBV19	TRBJ2-1
CASSQDPTSGSLYNEQFF	TGCGCCAGCAGCCAAGATCCGACTAGCGGGAGCCTGTACAATGAGCAGTTCTTC	TRBD2	.	TRBV4-3	TRBJ2-1
CASSPRDISPSEQYF	TGTGCCAGCAGTCCTCGGGACATCAGTCCATCCGAGCAGTACTTC	.	.	TRBV2	TRBJ2-7
CASSGVSREAFF	TGTGCCAGCAGTGGTGTTTCGAGGGAGGCTTTCTTT	.	few	TRBV25-1	TRBJ1-1
CASSDEAGVSNEQFF	TGTGCCAGCAGTGACGAGGCGGGAGTTAGCAATGAGCAGTTCTTC	TRBD2	.	TRBV6-4	TRBJ2-1
CASSQDRGASQPQHF	TGCGCCAGCAGCCAAGATCGAGGGGCCTCTCAGCCCCAGCATTTT	.	.	TRBV4-3	TRBJ1-5
CASSLSRYNEQFF	TGTGCCAGCAGCTTATCCCGTTACAATGAGCAGTTCTTC	.	.	TRBV11-1	TRBJ2-1
CASSDASGSTDTQYF	TGTGCCAGCAGTGACGCTAGCGGTAGCACAGATACGCAGTATTTT	TRBD2	once	TRBV6-4	TRBJ2-3
CASSHPVGQGTGELFF	TGTGCCAGCAGCCACCCAGTCGGACAGGGCACCGGGGAGCTGTTTTTT	TRBD1	few	TRBV4-2	TRBJ2-2